This T cell receptor (beta chain) is drawn from a study of T cell changes during pregnancy in multiple sclerosis. Assay: immunoSEQ multiplex PCR; the TCRdb copy retains only in-frame clones and omits some. The sample gives roughly 38,000 clones, around 92% of which show up once; roughly 8.1% is in the top ten. Trimming removed 5 bases from V and 5 bases from J; junction bases left unmatched: 6. Germline CDR1 MNHNY, CDR2 SVGAGI (reference sequence). The CDR3 extends over 14 amino acids. The material was CD8+ T cells from peripheral blood mononuclear cells, obtained in the third trimester of pregnancy. The clonotype originates from a female donor with multiple sclerosis, enrolled in a pregnancy study. V gene TRBV6-6 combines with J gene TRBJ2-7; 10 bases agree with TRBD1. The DNA of the CDR3 is TGTGCCAGCAGTGGTAAAGGACAGGGGGACGAGCAGTACTTC. Its translation: CASSGKGQGDEQYF.